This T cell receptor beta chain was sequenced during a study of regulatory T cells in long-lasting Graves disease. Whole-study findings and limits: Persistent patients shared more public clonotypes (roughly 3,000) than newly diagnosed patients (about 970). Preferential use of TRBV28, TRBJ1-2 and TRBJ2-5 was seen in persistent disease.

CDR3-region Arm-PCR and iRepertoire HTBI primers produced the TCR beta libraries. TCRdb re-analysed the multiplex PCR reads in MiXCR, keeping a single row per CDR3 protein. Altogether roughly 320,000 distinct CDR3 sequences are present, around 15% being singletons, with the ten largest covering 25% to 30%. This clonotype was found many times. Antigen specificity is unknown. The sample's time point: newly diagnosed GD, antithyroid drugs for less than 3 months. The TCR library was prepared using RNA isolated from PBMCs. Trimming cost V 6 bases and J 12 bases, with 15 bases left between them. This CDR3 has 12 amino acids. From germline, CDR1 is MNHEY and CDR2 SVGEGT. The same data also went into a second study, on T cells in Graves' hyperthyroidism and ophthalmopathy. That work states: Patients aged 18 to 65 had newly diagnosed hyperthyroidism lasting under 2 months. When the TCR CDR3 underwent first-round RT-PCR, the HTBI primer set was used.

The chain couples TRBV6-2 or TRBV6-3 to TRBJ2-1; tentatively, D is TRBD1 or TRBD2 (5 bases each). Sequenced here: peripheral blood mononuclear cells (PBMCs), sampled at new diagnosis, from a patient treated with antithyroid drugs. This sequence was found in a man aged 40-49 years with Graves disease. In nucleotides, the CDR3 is TGTGCCAGCAGAAGCCAGGGAGTTGCGCAGTTCTTC. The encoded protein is CASRSQGVAQFF.